This TCR beta chain was sequenced for a study of T-cell memory formation after mild COVID-19. Study-level background: Largely, the TCR clusters proved donor specific.

CDR3 length: 14 residues. The V gene lost 2 bases and the J gene lost 2 bases, with 9 bases spanning the gap. Per germline, CDR1 MNHEY and CDR2 SVGAGI. This clonotype showed up just a few times. Its specificity is unknown. With constant-segment primers, 5'RACE yielded cDNA libraries of TCR alpha and TCR beta that carried sample barcodes and UMIs. TCRdb re-called the 5' RACE reads through MiXCR, storing one row per CDR3 protein. The table records 400,000 to 500,000 distinct CDR3 sequences, more than 15% of them present only once. Overall study findings and caveats: There was a balanced CD4/CD8 profile in clones contracting day 15 to 85, and later expanders leaned CD4+. There were some responding clones in pre-infection memory, which suggested that cross-reactive memory had joined.

This TCR came from a man aged 18 to 35 who had mild COVID-19 (a few samples of this study predate the infection). Cell type and time point are not known. The chain recombines TRBV6-5 with TRBJ1-1; no reliable D call. What was sequenced was PBMCs or a T cell subset sorted from them (not recorded which). The CDR3, as DNA: TGTGCCAGCAGTTACCGTCCAGAAAACACTGAAGCTTTCTTT. Amino acids: CASSYRPENTEAFF.